The following is a T cell receptor beta chain sequence with its context. These data are taken from a study of shared T cell receptors in the human thymus. Libraries were prepared by immunoSEQ multiplex PCR; TCRdb keeps only in-frame clonotypes and omits some of them. The table records fewer than 700,000 clones, approximately 88% of them present only once. The CDR3 loop spans 13 amino acids. V shed 3 bases and J 9 bases; nucleotides not matched to a gene: 6. Germline CDR1 KGHSH, CDR2 LQKENI. The same specimen was also included in a second study, on human thymus T cells. This second report adds: Thymus tissue was removed during corrective cardiac surgery. The authors found apparently biased V and J gene usage in thymic and blood repertoires. Unrelated people showed highly overlapping thymic repertoires, related research reported.

This clonotype originated in a boy younger than two with a congenital heart defect. Sequenced sample: thymocytes. The rearrangement joins TRBV18 to TRBJ1-2, with 8 bases lining up with TRBD1. The DNA for the CDR3 is TGTGCCAGCTCACCGGACAGGGAGGATCGCTACACCTTC. The encoded protein is CASSPDREDRYTF.